This record concerns one T cell receptor beta chain sequence. No antigen is known for it. TCRdb reprocessed the 5' RACE reads with MiXCR, giving one entry per CDR3 protein. The table includes about 160,000 distinct CDR3 sequences, 9.8% detected once. Germline values: CDR1 DFQATT, CDR2 SNEGSKA (reference sequence). Trimming removed 2 bases at V and 0 bases at J, with 8 bases between. The length of the CDR3 is 13 residues. The data originate from a study of CD8 T cells in ankylosing spondylitis. Study outcomes and limitations: Disease-associated clones were reportedly significantly overrepresented in matched ankylosing spondylitis synovial fluid. Reactive arthritis synovial fluid and blood previously showed some of these motif variants. As for the disease-linked clones, they showed a CD8+ phenotype and occurred at relatively low frequencies in peripheral blood.

The genes are TRBV20-1 and TRBJ2-7; the D is unclear. Specimen: blood, either unsorted or a sorted T cell fraction (not recorded which). This clonotype was obtained from a female donor with ankylosing spondylitis or in good health (not recorded which). The CDR3 DNA is TGCAGTGCTAGATCCATCGACTCCTACGAGCAGTACTTC. Its translation: CSARSIDSYEQYF.